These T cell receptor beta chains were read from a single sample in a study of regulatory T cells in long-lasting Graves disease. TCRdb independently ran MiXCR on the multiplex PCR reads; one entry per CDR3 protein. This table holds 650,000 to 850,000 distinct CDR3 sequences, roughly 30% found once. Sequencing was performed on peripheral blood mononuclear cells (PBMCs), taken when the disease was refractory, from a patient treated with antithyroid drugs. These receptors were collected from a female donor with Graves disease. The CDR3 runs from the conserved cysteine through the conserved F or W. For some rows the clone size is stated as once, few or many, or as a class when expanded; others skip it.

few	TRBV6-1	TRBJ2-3	CASKREGLVGTDTQYF
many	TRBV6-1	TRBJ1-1	CASNKDGMNTEAFF
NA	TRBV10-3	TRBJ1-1	CAISDLVGTEAFF
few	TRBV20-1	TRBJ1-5	CSARGNSDNQPQHF
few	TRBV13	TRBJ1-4	CASSFQTGTGGLNEKLFF
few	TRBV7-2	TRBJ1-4	CASSSEGATNEKLFF
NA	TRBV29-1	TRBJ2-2	CSVEGRAAGELFF
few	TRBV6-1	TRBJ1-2	CASSESAGRGSLYGYTF
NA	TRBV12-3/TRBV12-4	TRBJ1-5	CASSFSLSGVKDRPQHF
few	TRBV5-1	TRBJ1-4	CASSLEGLEKLFF
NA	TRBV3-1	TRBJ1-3	CASSQTGNSRNTIYF
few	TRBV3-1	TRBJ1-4	CASSQKGQRNEKLFF
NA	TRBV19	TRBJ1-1	CASSMGKGEAFF